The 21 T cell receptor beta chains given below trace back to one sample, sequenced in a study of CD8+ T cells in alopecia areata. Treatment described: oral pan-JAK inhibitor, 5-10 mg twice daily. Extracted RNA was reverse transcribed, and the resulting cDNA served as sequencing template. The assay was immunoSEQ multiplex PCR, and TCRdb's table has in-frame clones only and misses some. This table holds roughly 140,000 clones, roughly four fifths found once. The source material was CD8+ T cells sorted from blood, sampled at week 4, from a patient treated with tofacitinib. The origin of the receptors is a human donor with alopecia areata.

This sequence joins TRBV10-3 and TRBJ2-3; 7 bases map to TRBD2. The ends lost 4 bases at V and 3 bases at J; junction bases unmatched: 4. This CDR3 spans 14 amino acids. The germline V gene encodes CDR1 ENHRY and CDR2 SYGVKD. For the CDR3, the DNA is TGTGCCATCAGTGGGGTTAGCGGGACAGATACGCAGTATTTT. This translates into CAISGVSGTDTQYF.

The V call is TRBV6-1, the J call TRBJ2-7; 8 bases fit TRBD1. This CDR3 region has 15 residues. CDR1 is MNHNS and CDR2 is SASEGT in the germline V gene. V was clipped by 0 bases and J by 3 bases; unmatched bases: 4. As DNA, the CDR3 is TGTGCCAGCAGTGAAGCCGGGGACAGGCTCTACGAGCAGTACTTC. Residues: CASSEAGDRLYEQYF.

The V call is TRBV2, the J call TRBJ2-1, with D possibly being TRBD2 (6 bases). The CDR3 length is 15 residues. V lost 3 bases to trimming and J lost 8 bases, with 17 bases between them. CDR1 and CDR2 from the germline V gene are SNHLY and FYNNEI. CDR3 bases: TGTGCCAGCAGTGACGGGACTCAGATTGGCCATGAGCAGTTCTTC. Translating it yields CASSDGTQIGHEQFF.

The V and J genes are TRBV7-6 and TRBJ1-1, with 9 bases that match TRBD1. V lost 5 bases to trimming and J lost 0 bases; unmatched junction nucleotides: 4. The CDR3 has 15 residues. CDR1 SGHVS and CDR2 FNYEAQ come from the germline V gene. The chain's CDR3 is CASSPGQGLNTEAFF. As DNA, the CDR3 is TGTGCCAGCAGCCCGGGACAGGGCTTGAACACTGAAGCTTTCTTT.

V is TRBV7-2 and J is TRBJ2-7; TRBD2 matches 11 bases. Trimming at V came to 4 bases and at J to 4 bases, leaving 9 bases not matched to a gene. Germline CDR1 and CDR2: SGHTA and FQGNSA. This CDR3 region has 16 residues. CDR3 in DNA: TGTGCCAGCAGCTCGCAAACTAGCGGGGGCCAATACGAGCAGTACTTC. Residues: CASSSQTSGGQYEQYF.

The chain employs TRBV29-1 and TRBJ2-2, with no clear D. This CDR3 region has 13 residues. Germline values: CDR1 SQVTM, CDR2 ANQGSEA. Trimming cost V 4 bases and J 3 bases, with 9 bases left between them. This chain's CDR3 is CSVVGPYTGELFF. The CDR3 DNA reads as TGCAGCGTTGTAGGCCCGTACACCGGGGAGCTGTTTTTT.

The CDR3 region is CASSLGSTGPNSPLHF. The CDR3 DNA follows: TGTGCCAGCAGCTTGGGCTCAACAGGGCCGAATTCACCCCTCCACTTT. This chain connects TRBV7-6 to TRBJ1-6, with D perhaps matching TRBD1 (6 bases). Trimming took 3 bases from V and 7 from J, leaving 16 bases between them. Germline CDR1 and CDR2: SGHVS and FNYEAQ. This CDR3 is built from 16 residues.

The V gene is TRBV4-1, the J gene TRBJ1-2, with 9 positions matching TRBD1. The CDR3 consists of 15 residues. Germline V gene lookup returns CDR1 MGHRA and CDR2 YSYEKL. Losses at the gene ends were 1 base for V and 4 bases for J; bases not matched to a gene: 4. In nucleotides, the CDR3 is TGCGCCAGCAGCCAAGCCGGGACAGGGTTCTATGGCTACACCTTC. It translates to CASSQAGTGFYGYTF.

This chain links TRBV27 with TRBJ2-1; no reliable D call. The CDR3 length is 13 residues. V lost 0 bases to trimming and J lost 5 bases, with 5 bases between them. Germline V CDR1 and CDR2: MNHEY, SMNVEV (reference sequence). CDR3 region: CASSLSRDNEQFF. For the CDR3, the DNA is TGTGCCAGCAGTTTATCCCGCGACAATGAGCAGTTCTTC.

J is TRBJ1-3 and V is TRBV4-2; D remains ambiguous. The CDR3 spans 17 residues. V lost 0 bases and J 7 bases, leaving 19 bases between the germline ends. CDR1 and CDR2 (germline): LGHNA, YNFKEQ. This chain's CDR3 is CASSQDPTVGAGNTIYF. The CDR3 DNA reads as TGTGCCAGCAGCCAAGATCCTACCGTCGGAGCCGGGAACACCATATATTTT.

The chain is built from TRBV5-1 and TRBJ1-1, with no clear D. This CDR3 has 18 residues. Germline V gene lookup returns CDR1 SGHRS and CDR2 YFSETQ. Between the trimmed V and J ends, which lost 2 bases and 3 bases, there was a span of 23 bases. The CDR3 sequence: CASSFQTVENGKDTEAFF. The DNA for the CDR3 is TGCGCCAGCAGCTTCCAGACGGTCGAAAATGGAAAGGACACTGAAGCTTTCTTT.

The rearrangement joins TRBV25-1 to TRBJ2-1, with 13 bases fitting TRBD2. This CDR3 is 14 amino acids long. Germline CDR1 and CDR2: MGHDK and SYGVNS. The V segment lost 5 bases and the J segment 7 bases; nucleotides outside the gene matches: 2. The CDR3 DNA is TGTGCCAGCAGTCCGGGACTAGCGGGGAATGAGCAGTTCTTC. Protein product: CASSPGLAGNEQFF. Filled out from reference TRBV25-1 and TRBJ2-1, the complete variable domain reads EADIYQTPRYLVIGTGKKITLECSQTMGHDKMYWYQQDPGMELHLIHYSYGVNSTEKGDLSSESTVSRIRTEHFPLTLESARPSHTSQYLCASSPGLAGNEQFFGPGTRLTVL.

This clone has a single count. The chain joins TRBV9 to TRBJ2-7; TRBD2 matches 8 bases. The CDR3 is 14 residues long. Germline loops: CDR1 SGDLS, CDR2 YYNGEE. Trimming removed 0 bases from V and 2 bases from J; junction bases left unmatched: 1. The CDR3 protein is CASSVAGGPYEQYF. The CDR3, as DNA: TGTGCCAGCAGCGTAGCGGGGGGGCCCTACGAGCAGTACTTC.

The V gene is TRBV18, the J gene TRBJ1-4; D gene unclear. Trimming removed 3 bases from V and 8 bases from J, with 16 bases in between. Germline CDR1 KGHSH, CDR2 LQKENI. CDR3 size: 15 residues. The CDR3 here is CASSPSGRTREKLFF. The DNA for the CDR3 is TGTGCCAGCTCACCGTCGGGGAGGACCAGGGAAAAACTGTTTTTT.

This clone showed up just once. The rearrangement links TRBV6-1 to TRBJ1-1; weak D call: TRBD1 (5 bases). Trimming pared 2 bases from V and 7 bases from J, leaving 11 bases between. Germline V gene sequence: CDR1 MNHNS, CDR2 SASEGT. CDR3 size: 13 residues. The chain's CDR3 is CASSEMGRREAFF. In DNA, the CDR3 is TGTGCCAGCAGTGAAATGGGACGGCGTGAAGCTTTCTTT.

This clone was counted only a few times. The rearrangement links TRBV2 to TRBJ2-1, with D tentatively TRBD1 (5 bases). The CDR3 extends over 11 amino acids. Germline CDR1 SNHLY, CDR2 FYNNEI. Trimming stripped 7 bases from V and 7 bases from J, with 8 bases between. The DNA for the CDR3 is TGTGCCAGCACCCAGGGAAATGAGCAGTTCTTC. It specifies CASTQGNEQFF.

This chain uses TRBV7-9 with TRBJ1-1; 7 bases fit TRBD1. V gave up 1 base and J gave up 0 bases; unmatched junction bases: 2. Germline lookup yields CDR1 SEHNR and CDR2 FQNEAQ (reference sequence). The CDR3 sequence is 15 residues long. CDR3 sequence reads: CASSLGQGMNTEAFF. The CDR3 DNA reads TGTGCCAGCAGCTTAGGACAGGGTATGAACACTGAAGCTTTCTTT.

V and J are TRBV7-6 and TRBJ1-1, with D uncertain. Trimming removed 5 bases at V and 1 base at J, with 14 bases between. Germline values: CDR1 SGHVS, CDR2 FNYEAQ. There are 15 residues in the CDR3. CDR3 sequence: CASSPYSGRNTEAFF. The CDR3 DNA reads TGTGCCAGCAGCCCCTACAGTGGTCGGAACACTGAAGCTTTCTTT.

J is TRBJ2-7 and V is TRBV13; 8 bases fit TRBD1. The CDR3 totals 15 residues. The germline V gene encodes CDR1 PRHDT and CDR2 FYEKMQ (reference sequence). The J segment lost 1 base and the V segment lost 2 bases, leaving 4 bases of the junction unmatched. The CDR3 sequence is CASSLRDRGSYEQYF. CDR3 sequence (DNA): TGTGCCAGCAGCTTACGAGACAGGGGATCCTACGAGCAGTACTTC.

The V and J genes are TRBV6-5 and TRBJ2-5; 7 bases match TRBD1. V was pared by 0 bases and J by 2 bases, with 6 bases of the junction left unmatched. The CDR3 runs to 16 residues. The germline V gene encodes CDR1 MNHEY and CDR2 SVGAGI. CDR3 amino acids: CASSYSSGTEQETQYF. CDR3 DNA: TGTGCCAGCAGTTACTCATCCGGGACAGAACAAGAGACCCAGTACTTC.

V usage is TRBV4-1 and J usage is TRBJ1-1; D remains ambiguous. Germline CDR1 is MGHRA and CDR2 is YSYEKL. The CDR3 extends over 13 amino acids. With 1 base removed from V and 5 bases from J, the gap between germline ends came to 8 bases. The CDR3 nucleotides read TGCGCCAGCAGCCAAGGGGAAGGAACTGAAGCTTTCTTT. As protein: CASSQGEGTEAFF.